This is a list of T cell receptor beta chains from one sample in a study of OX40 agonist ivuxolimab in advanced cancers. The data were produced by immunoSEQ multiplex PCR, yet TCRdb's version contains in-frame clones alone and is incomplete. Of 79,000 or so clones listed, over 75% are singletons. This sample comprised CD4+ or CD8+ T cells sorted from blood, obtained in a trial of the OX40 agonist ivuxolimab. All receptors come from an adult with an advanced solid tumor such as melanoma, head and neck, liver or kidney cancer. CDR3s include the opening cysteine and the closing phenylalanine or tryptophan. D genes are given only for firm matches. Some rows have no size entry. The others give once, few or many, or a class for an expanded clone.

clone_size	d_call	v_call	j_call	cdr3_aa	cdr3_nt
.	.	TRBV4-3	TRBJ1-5	CASSPSDGFGNQPQHF	TGCGCCAGCAGCCCGTCGGACGGGTTTGGGAATCAGCCCCAGCATTTT
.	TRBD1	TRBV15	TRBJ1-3	CATSRSTGGNFGNTIYF	TGTGCCACCAGCAGATCAACAGGGGGCAATTTTGGAAACACCATATATTTT
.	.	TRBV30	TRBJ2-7	CAWTLGGSPHEQYF	TGTGCCTGGACTCTCGGCGGAAGCCCCCACGAGCAGTACTTC
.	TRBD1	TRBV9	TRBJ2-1	CASSVGTGDYNEQFF	TGTGCCAGCAGCGTCGGGACAGGGGATTACAATGAGCAGTTCTTC
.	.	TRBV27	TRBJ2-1	CASSPPGYGEQFF	TGTGCCAGCAGTCCCCCCGGTTACGGGGAGCAGTTCTTC
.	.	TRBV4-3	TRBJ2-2	CASSQDTGVTGELFF	TGCGCCAGCAGCCAAGATACCGGGGTTACCGGGGAGCTGTTTTTT
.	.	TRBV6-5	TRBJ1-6	CASRPGRGNSPLHF	TGTGCCAGCAGGCCCGGCAGGGGTAATTCACCCCTCCACTTT
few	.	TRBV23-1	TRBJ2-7	CASRPLSPRAYEQYF	TGCGCCAGCAGGCCCCTAAGCCCAAGAGCCTACGAGCAGTACTTC
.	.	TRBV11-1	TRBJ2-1	CASSLIYEQFF	TGTGCCAGCAGCTTAATCTATGAGCAGTTCTTC
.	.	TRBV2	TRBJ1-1	CASLGAWNTEAFF	TGTGCCAGCCTAGGGGCATGGAACACTGAAGCTTTCTTT
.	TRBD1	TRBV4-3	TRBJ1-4	CASSPGEGAATNEKLFF	TGCGCCAGCAGCCCCGGGGAGGGGGCTGCAACTAATGAAAAACTGTTTTTT
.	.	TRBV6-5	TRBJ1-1	CASKASRTEAFF	TGTGCCAGCAAAGCCAGTCGGACTGAAGCTTTCTTT
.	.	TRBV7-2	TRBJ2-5	CASSLAKETQYF	TGTGCCAGCAGCTTAGCTAAAGAGACCCAGTACTTC